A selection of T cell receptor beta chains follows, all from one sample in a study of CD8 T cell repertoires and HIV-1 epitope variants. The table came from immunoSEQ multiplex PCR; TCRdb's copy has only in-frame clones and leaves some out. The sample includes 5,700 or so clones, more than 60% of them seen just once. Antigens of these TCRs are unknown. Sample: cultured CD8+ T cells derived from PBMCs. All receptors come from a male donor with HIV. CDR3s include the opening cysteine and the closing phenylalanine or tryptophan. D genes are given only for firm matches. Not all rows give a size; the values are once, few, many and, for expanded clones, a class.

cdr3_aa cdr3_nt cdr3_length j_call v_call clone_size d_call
CASRTGQRTGANVLTF TGTGCCAGCAGGACGGGACAGCGTACTGGGGCCAACGTCCTGACTTTC 16 TRBJ2-6 TRBV21-1 . .
CASSLGQSLFDEQYF TGTGCCAGCAGCTTAGGACAGAGCCTATTTGACGAGCAGTACTTC 15 TRBJ2-7 TRBV7-9 few .
CASSTTSGGTYEQYF TGTGCCAGCAGCACCACTAGCGGGGGGACCTACGAGCAGTACTTC 15 TRBJ2-7 TRBV7-9 . TRBD2
CASSEWGTEAFF TGTGCCAGCAGTGAATGGGGAACTGAAGCTTTCTTT 12 TRBJ1-1 TRBV2 few .
CASAPGSLWDEQYF TGCGCCAGCGCCCCAGGCAGCCTTTGGGACGAGCAGTACTTC 14 TRBJ2-7 TRBV10-2 . .
CASSFSGGNQPQHF TGTGCCAGCAGCTTTTCGGGTGGCAATCAGCCCCAGCATTTT 14 TRBJ1-5 TRBV5-4 . .
CASSHRTSGRNEQYF TGTGCCAGCAGTCACCGTACTAGCGGGAGGAACGAGCAGTACTTC 15 TRBJ2-7 TRBV6-5 . TRBD2
CASSLAPQGDYEQYF TGTGCCAGCAGCCTAGCCCCACAGGGGGACTACGAGCAGTACTTC 15 TRBJ2-7 TRBV14 . TRBD1
CASSVTTPNYEQYF TGTGCCAGCAGTGTGACAACCCCTAACTACGAGCAGTACTTC 14 TRBJ2-7 TRBV6-1 . .
CASSDYGTGDSTDTQYF TGTGCCAGCAGCGATTACGGGACGGGTGATAGCACAGATACGCAGTATTTT 17 TRBJ2-3 TRBV4-2 . .